This TCR beta chain was retrieved from a study of T cell responses to AZD1222 COVID-19 vaccine (dated by TCRdb to about 2021). The study in broad terms: AZD1222 recipients given second doses at about 4 weeks or at about 12 weeks were pooled, since spike-specific TCR depth and breadth were not found to differ between the two schedules. TCR sequencing covered over 230 trial participants: 207 given two doses of AZD1222 and 26 given two doses of MenACWY control vaccine. Enrollment into the trials was organized by age into subgroups of 18-55, 56-69 and 70-plus years, and those subgroups contained roughly 150, 30 and 60 TCR-sequenced participants, respectively.

Taken from cysteine to phenylalanine, the CDR3 has 13 residues. Only the CDR3 part of the read is kept: 39 bases, read in frame from the first base. V is pared back by 2 bases and J by 9 bases, with 12 bases lying between the germline termini. CDR1 SGDLS and CDR2 YYNGEE were looked up in the germline V gene. What the research found in general, with its limitations: Because no day 14 peak-response samples were available, the repertoires could be characterized only after the peak T cell response. Reportedly, almost half of the unique spike-specific TCRs recognized epitopes lying outside the regions that are mutated in the B.1.351 and B.1.1.7 variants. In the small 56-69-year group, the increase in depth fell short of significance, most likely because of low power. After two AZD1222 doses, spike-specific TCR breadth and depth were significantly higher than at day 0 and than in MenACWY recipients. CD4 TCRs associated with the vaccine covered the entire spike protein, and the dominant responses were in regions 160-218 and 743-854. Participants were mostly white British and included more females than males, and it was suggested by the authors that clonal diversity may have been underestimated. Only five to seven AZD1222 recipients were SARS-CoV-2 seropositive at baseline, limiting conclusions about previously exposed vaccinees.

The CDR3 regions of human TCRbeta chains were analyzed by immunosequencing. On the study's bioinformatics: TCRs in the repertoires were compared against a reference library of SARS-CoV-2-specific TCRs that had been generated with the MIRA antigen-specificity platform. Breadth meant the fraction of unique TCRs that were SARS-CoV-2-associated, whereas depth meant the fraction of total T cells that were SARS-CoV-2-associated. Each spike-specific TCR was assigned to its reactive spike region and to a CD4 or CD8 class using the MIRA data. Log10-transformed breadth and depth values were compared by one-way ANOVA with Sidak's multiple comparisons tests. TCRdb limited this immuneACCESS table to in-frame rearrangements with V and J called. A share of clones is missing; checked studies link under half to unresolved V genes, and the rest is unexplained. From that table come the V and J calls and clone size; the DNA was used to work out D and trimming. The sample table holds approximately 130,000 clones, of which 93% were seen once. Jointly, the top ten make up roughly 1% of the sample.

In regard to this clone: Its target antigen remains unknown. Base qualities are missing; no much larger clone stands one base away.

In the paper's terms, the time point label means: baseline before first vaccination. Vaccinee samples came from UK trials COV001 and COV002, including a single-blind randomized controlled phase 2/3 trial of AZD1222 (ChAdOx1 nCoV-19) in healthy adults. Trial participant PBMC samples were collected at day 0 and day 28 after the second dose for TCRbeta chain sequencing. This clonotype originated in an adult in good health. The material sequenced was peripheral blood, taken on day 0 of AZD1222 vaccination. The chain couples TRBV9 to TRBJ2-1; confidence is insufficient to name the D gene. The bases are TGTGCCAGCAGCGTTTCCCGGTGGGGTGAGCAGTTCTTC. Its translation is CASSVSRWGEQFF.